This T cell receptor (beta chain) emerged from a study of T cell repertoires and leukemia-associated antigens (dated by TCRdb to the late 2010s). For the wider study: Per sample, about 5.1 to 7 million read pairs and roughly 3 to 5.0 million effective reads were obtained, for approximately 16 million effective reads in total. The study aimed to identify which antigen a TCR Vbeta21 clone previously found in CML patients recognizes, using in vitro peptide stimulation of healthy T cells. Study-wide findings and limitations: Direct testing of the expanded clones' antigen specificity and function was not done, and further investigation was required. No significant differences among the four groups were observed in the numbers of Vbeta genes (about 60), Jbeta genes (around 14), VDJ rearrangements, or unique CDR3s.

Total RNA was extracted from the cultured T cells using TRIzol reagent. TCRbeta libraries were amplified from RNA by 5' rapid amplification of cDNA ends (5'RACE). Library concentration and integrity were checked with Qubit, an Agilent instrument, and quantitative PCR before sequencing. A commercial service provider sequenced the qualified libraries on Illumina HiSeq or MiSeq. Per the source publication's procedure: TCR sequences in each sample were identified with MiXCR version 1.8.2. Qualified clones required a CDR3 longer than four amino acids, an in-frame nucleotide length, and no stop codon. A read containing the complete CDR3 structure was defined as an effective read. RT-PCR with 24 Vbeta primers, GeneScan spectratyping, and Sanger sequencing were used to validate expanded clones. Using fastp at Q25 and MiXCR, TCRdb reprocessed the public reads and kept productive beta chains. Duplicate CDR3 protein sequences are folded into a single record with the most common DNA and genes. The V and J calls were determined by TCRdb, not by the authors. This sample is represented by about 12,000 distinct CDR3 sequences; just over 40% of them were singletons. The top ten hold less than 40% of the sample.

This clonotype was counted at least ten times. The target of this receptor is not known. The input lacks base qualities; no much larger clone sits a single base away. The CDR3 covers 15 residues, taking in both the cysteine and the phenylalanine. Just CDR3 DNA is preserved here, 45 bases in frame from base 1. Trimming takes 4 bases off V and 3 bases off J; junction bases not matched to a gene: 3. CDR1 and CDR2 were assigned from the germline V gene as MGHRA and YSYEKL. As a first step, the CD3+ T cells were left to rest overnight in RPMI 1640 lacking fetal bovine serum, at 2.5 million cells/mL. MACS immunomagnetic beads were used, per the manufacturer's instructions, to isolate CD3+ T cells from PBMCs.

The source is a female donor in good health. The sequencing input was CD3+ T cells sorted from blood and cultured. The rearrangement joined TRBV4-1 to TRBJ2-3; TRBD2 fits 11 bases in the junction. The DNA reads as follows: TGCGCCAGCAGCCCCCCTAGCGGGGGGACAGATACGCAGTATTTT. It specifies CASSPPSGGTDTQYF.